Included here is one T cell receptor beta chain sequence, with context. Its target antigen remains unknown. The junction does not match germline at one end; this may be a read error. These data are taken from a study of T cell changes during pregnancy in multiple sclerosis (dated by TCRdb to between 2018 and 2020). For the wider study: The study looked at changes in the T cell repertoire across pregnancy in women with multiple sclerosis.

The CDR1 and CDR2 encoded by the germline V gene are MNHEY and SVGAGI. The CDR3 measures 15 amino acids from cysteine to phenylalanine. The read is trimmed to its CDR3 DNA, 45 bases read in frame from base 1. To prepare the library, the immunoSEQ multiplex PCR assay was applied. TCRdb re-hosts the immuneACCESS table, in-frame sequences only. Its copies lack some clones; in the studies checked, an unresolved V gene accounts for under half of them, and the cause for the rest is not known. This sample holds approximately 64,000 clones; around 91% were observed only once. Of the sample, about 2% is held by the ten largest clones.

The sequence was obtained from a female donor in good health, enrolled as a control in a pregnancy study. The V and J genes are TRBV6-5 and TRBJ2-5; the central 7 bases match TRBD1. Source: peripheral blood, taken in the second trimester of pregnancy. The CDR3 in this case is CASSYFLSQGEIQYF. The sequenced DNA is TGTGCCAGCAGTTACTTTCTATCGCAGGGGGAGATCCAGTACTTC.